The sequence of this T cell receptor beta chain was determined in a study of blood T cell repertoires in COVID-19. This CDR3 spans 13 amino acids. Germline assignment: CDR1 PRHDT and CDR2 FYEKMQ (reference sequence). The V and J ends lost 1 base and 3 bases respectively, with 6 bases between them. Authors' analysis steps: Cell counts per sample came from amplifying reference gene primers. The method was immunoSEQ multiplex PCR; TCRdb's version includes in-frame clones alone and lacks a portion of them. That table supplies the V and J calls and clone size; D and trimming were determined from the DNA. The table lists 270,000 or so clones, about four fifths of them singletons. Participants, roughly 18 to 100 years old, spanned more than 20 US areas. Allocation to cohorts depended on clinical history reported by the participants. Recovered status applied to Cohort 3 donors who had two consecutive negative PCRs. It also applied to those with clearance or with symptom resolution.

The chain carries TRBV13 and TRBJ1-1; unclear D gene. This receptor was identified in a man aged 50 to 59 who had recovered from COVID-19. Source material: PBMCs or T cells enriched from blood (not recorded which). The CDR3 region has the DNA TGTGCCAGCAGCTTAGTGCGAGACACTGAAGCTTTCTTT. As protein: CASSLVRDTEAFF.